What follows are 30 T cell receptor beta chains derived from one specimen sequenced in a study of shared clonotypes between healthy human individuals. Clones were sequenced by immunoSEQ multiplex PCR, and TCRdb holds only the in-frame ones, with some missing. The table records just under 350,000 clones, more than 60% of them present only once. Source material: memory CD4+ T cells sorted from blood. Subset: CD45RA-negative fraction. The source is a young man in good health.

In the case of this clone: Other nucleotide sequences from this sample produce the same CDR3. This chain uses TRBV27 with TRBJ2-1, with 11 bases fitting TRBD2. Germline V gives CDR1 MNHEY, CDR2 SMNVEV (reference sequence). V shed 5 bases, J shed 4 bases, and the junction held 4 bases outside the gene matches. The CDR3 length is 15 residues. CDR3 sequence: CASSPLAGGYNEQFF. The CDR3 DNA reads TGTGCCAGCAGTCCCCTAGCGGGAGGATACAATGAGCAGTTCTTC.

The J gene is TRBJ2-2, the V gene TRBV7-9; D gene uncertain. The germline V gene has CDR1 SEHNR and CDR2 FQNEAQ (reference sequence). Trimming removed 5 bases at V and 5 bases at J, with 9 bases between. This CDR3 comprises 13 residues. CDR3 nucleotide sequence: TGTGCCAGCAGCGAGGTCACAACCGGGGAGCTGTTTTTT. Its protein product is CASSEVTTGELFF.

A note on this clone: Compared with germline, one end of the junction differs, possibly owing to a read error. This chain joins TRBV9 and TRBJ2-1, with 9 bases matching TRBD2. The CDR3 runs to 12 residues. Germline CDR1 and CDR2: SGDLS and YYNGEE. In DNA form, the CDR3 reads TGTGCCAGTAGCGGGGGTGTGTATGAGCAGTTCTTC. Protein: CASSGGVYEQFF. Together with reference TRBV9 and TRBJ2-1, the CDR3 gives the full variable domain: DSGVTQTPKHLITATGQRVTLRCSPRSGDLSVYWYQQSLDQGLQFLIQYYNGEERAKGNILERFSAQQFPDLHSELNLSSLELGDSALYFCASSGGVYEQFFGPGTRLTVL.

The CDR3 loop reads CSVNRPGRTYNEQFF. CDR3 coding DNA: TGCAGCGTTAATAGGCCGGGACGCACCTACAATGAGCAGTTCTTC. This rearrangement joins TRBV29-1 to TRBJ2-1, with D possibly being TRBD1 or TRBD2 (5 bases each). The CDR3 covers 15 residues. Trimming took 5 bases from V and 2 from J, leaving 16 bases between them. In germline, CDR1 is SQVTM, CDR2 ANQGSEA.

The chain carries TRBV5-6 and TRBJ2-1, with TRBD1 matching over 8 bases. The germline gives CDR1 SGHDT, CDR2 YYEEEE. V was pared by 4 bases and J by 1 base, with 4 bases of the junction left unmatched. The CDR3 totals 15 residues. CDR3 DNA sequence: TGTGCCAGCAGCATCCAGGGGGCGTCCTACAATGAGCAGTTCTTC. Residues: CASSIQGASYNEQFF.

The chain carries TRBV5-4 and TRBJ1-2, with a tentative D call TRBD1 (6 bases). Germline-derived CDR1 and CDR2 are SGHNT and YYREEE (reference sequence). This CDR3 is built from 14 residues. V lost 0 bases and J lost 7, with 13 bases in between. CDR3: CASSLGTADGGYTF. CDR3 sequence (DNA): TGTGCCAGCAGCTTGGGGACAGCCGACGGTGGCTACACCTTC.

The V call is TRBV5-6, the J call TRBJ1-5; no clear D gene. Germline V gene data show CDR1 as SGHDT and CDR2 as YYEEEE. This CDR3 spans 15 amino acids. V was clipped by 0 bases and J by 1 base, with 8 bases between them. The CDR3 is CASSLGRRSNQPQHF. The CDR3 nucleotides are TGTGCCAGCAGCTTGGGACGGCGAAGCAATCAGCCCCAGCATTTT.

V usage is TRBV10-3 and J usage is TRBJ2-7; weak D call: TRBD1 (6 bases). Germline V CDR1 and CDR2: ENHRY, SYGVKD. The CDR3 is 14 residues long. Trimming cost V 2 bases and J 3 bases, with 11 bases left between them. CDR3 residues: CAISEGDIRYEQYF. In DNA form, the CDR3 reads TGTGCCATCAGTGAGGGGGACATCCGCTACGAGCAGTACTTC.

This clone was counted a few times. The rearrangement links TRBV7-8 to TRBJ2-6; the match to TRBD1 covers 7 bases. The CDR3 runs 17 residues. The germline V gene encodes CDR1 SGHVS and CDR2 FQNEAQ. After removal of 5 bases from V and 2 bases from J, the junction contained 9 bases not matched to a gene. The CDR3 reads CASSPRDRAPGANVLTF. CDR3 coding DNA: TGTGCCAGCAGCCCCCGGGACAGAGCTCCTGGGGCCAACGTCCTGACTTTC.

This chain uses TRBV4-2 with TRBJ1-1; D is unresolved. This CDR3 region has 14 residues. Germline V CDR1 and CDR2: LGHNA, YNFKEQ. The germline V and J ends were trimmed by 0 bases and 1 base, with 6 bases remaining between them. The DNA for the CDR3 is TGTGCCAGCAGCCAAGACCCCCAGAACACTGAAGCTTTCTTT. Encoded protein: CASSQDPQNTEAFF.

This chain connects TRBV5-1 to TRBJ2-5; D ambiguous. The germline gives CDR1 SGHRS, CDR2 YFSETQ. The CDR3 extends over 14 amino acids. V was cut by 0 bases and J by 4 bases, with 10 bases left in between. In DNA, the CDR3 is TGCGCCAGCAGCTTGGTCGGTGCCGCAGAGACCCAGTACTTC. Amino acids: CASSLVGAAETQYF.

This clone was recorded once. The rearrangement links TRBV7-5 to TRBJ2-7; no DNA check was done on the table's D call, TRBD1. TRBV7-5 is classified as a pseudogene. The CDR3 covers 14 residues. Here the CDR3 reads CARSLGQGAYEQYF. The CDR3 nucleotides are TGTGCCAGAAGCTTAGGGCAGGGGGCCTACGAGCAGTACTTC.

This clone was observed a single time. The chain is built from TRBV5-1 and TRBJ1-3; 8 nucleotides agree with TRBD1. From germline, CDR1 is SGHRS and CDR2 YFSETQ. With 4 bases clipped from V and 6 bases from J, the junction kept 12 bases outside the gene matches. The CDR3 runs to 16 residues. The DNA of the CDR3 is TGCGCCAGCAGCGTCGGACAGGGTGCCGCCTCAAACACCATATATTTT. It codes for CASSVGQGAASNTIYF.

The chain couples TRBV6-5 to TRBJ1-1; no firm D call. Between the trimmed V and J ends, which lost 6 bases and 1 base, there was a span of 12 bases. The CDR3 totals 14 residues. Germline CDR1 is MNHEY and CDR2 is SVGAGI. CDR3 bases: TGTGCCAGCAGGAAATCACCCAAGAACACTGAAGCTTTCTTT. Translation: CASRKSPKNTEAFF.

This rearrangement joins TRBV10-2 to TRBJ2-5; perhaps TRBD2 as D (5 bases). Trimming stripped 3 bases from V and 9 bases from J, with 20 bases between. Germline V CDR1 and CDR2: WSHSY, SAAADI. The CDR3 runs to 15 residues. Written as DNA, the CDR3 is TGCGCCAGCAGTGACCCCGGCACTAGGTTTGTGGCCCAGTACTTC. The encoded protein is CASSDPGTRFVAQYF.

This chain connects TRBV14 to TRBJ2-3, with D possibly matching TRBD1 (5 bases). Trimming left V 1 base short and J 10 bases short, with 15 bases between. This CDR3 region has 14 residues. The germline V gene encodes CDR1 SGHDN and CDR2 FVKESK. The DNA for the CDR3 is TGTGCCAGCAGCCAAGTAAATAAGGGGAACGCGCAGTATTTT. Protein product: CASSQVNKGNAQYF.

The V call is TRBV7-8, the J call TRBJ2-7, with 8 bases aligning to TRBD2. There are 14 residues in the CDR3. The V segment lost 7 bases and the J segment 3 bases; nucleotides outside the gene matches: 8. Germline CDR1 SGHVS, CDR2 FQNEAQ. Written as DNA, the CDR3 is TGTGCCAGCACCCGGGGGGGTAGCTACTACGAGCAGTACTTC. It specifies CASTRGGSYYEQYF.

The rearrangement links TRBV18 to TRBJ2-2; D is unresolved. Germline CDR1 is KGHSH and CDR2 is LQKENI. Trimming cost V 2 bases and J 0 bases, with 7 bases left between them. This CDR3 has 15 residues. CDR3 protein: CASSPREANTGELFF. CDR3 nucleotides: TGTGCCAGCTCACCAAGAGAGGCGAACACCGGGGAGCTGTTTTTT.

This clone has just one count. This chain links TRBV18 with TRBJ2-5, with TRBD2 matching 9 bases. The germline CDR1 and CDR2 sequences are KGHSH and LQKENI. Unmatched junction bases numbered 7, after V lost 2 bases and J lost 6 bases. The CDR3 runs 15 residues. The CDR3 protein is CASSPASGIGKTQYF. The CDR3 coding sequence is TGTGCCAGCTCACCAGCTAGCGGGATAGGAAAGACCCAGTACTTC. The full variable domain, with the rest looked up from reference TRBV18 and TRBJ2-5, is NAGVMQNPRHLVRRRGQEARLRCSPMKGHSHVYWYRQLPEEGLKFMVYLQKENIIDESGMPKERFSAEFPKEGPSILRIQQVVRGDSAAYFCASSPASGIGKTQYFGPGTRLLVL.

The chain recombines TRBV14 with TRBJ2-5, with D uncertain. This CDR3 spans 16 amino acids. The V and J ends lost 0 bases and 4 bases respectively, with 15 bases between them. CDR1 and CDR2 (germline): SGHDN, FVKESK. The CDR3 loop is CASSQDLGQSRETQYF. The CDR3 nucleotides read TGTGCCAGCAGCCAAGATCTAGGTCAAAGCAGAGAGACCCAGTACTTC.

The V call is TRBV9, the J call TRBJ1-1; no clear D. With 0 bases removed from V and 2 bases from J, the gap between germline ends came to 11 bases. This CDR3 has 15 residues. The germline CDR1 and CDR2 sequences are SGDLS and YYNGEE. CDR3 sequence reads: CASSVGGSGNTEAFF. CDR3 nucleotides: TGTGCCAGCAGCGTAGGGGGTAGCGGTAACACTGAAGCTTTCTTT.

The DNA for the CDR3 is TGTGCCACCAGCAGAGGCGGGGCGGCCGGCTCTGGAAACACCATATATTTT. Amino acid sequence: CATSRGGAAGSGNTIYF. The chain recombines TRBV15 with TRBJ1-3; D may be TRBD1 (5 bases). In germline, CDR1 is LNHNV, CDR2 YYDKDF (reference sequence). Trimming shortened V by 1 base and J by 0 bases, and 13 bases separated the two germline ends. This CDR3 has 17 amino acids.

The chain has TRBV11-2 and TRBJ2-2, with 12 bases identical to TRBD2. This CDR3 spans 16 amino acids. V was clipped by 3 bases and J by 8 bases; unmatched bases: 7. CDR1 is SGHAT and CDR2 is FQNNGV in the germline V gene. Here the CDR3 DNA reads TGTGCCAGCAGCTTGAGACTAGCGGGAGCGGTTGGGGAGCTGTTTTTT. As protein: CASSLRLAGAVGELFF.

The rearrangement links TRBV5-1 to TRBJ2-1; D gene unclear. V was clipped by 4 bases and J by 0 bases, with 5 bases between them. The CDR3 loop spans 13 amino acids. Germline V gene sequence: CDR1 SGHRS, CDR2 YFSETQ. In DNA, the CDR3 is TGCGCCAGCAGCACGGGCTCCTACAATGAGCAGTTCTTC. It codes for CASSTGSYNEQFF.

This chain connects TRBV9 to TRBJ2-5; the D gene is possibly TRBD2 (6 bases). CDR1 SGDLS and CDR2 YYNGEE come from the germline V gene. The CDR3 consists of 14 residues. Trimming took off 0 bases at V and 3 bases at J, with 9 bases between the two ends. The CDR3 coding sequence is TGTGCCAGCAGCGTAGGCGGGATTGAAGAGACCCAGTACTTC. This translates into CASSVGGIEETQYF.

V gene TRBV7-9 combines with J gene TRBJ2-5, with D maybe TRBD2 (6 bases). Trimming took 1 base from V and 2 from J, leaving 23 bases between them. The germline CDR1 and CDR2 sequences are SEHNR and FQNEAQ (reference sequence). This CDR3 region has 19 residues. The CDR3 region has the DNA TGTGCCAGCAGCTTAGGTTTCACTAGCTCAAGACGCGGGCAAGAGACCCAGTACTTC. Its protein is CASSLGFTSSRRGQETQYF.

This sequence joins TRBV6-1 and TRBJ1-4, with D hard to call. CDR1 MNHNS and CDR2 SASEGT come from the germline V gene. The CDR3 is 14 amino acids. V gave up 7 bases and J gave up 0 bases, with 9 bases separating them. CDR3 loop: CASTDETTNEKLFF. CDR3 bases: TGTGCCAGCACAGATGAGACAACTAATGAAAAACTGTTTTTT.

The genes are TRBV5-4 and TRBJ2-2; D is perhaps TRBD2 (6 bases). The CDR3 covers 14 residues. Germline V lookup: CDR1 SGHNT, CDR2 YYREEE (reference sequence). V lost 3 bases and J 2 bases, leaving 8 bases between the germline ends. The CDR3, as DNA: TGTGCCAGCAGCTCGCGGGGAAACACCGGGGAGCTGTTTTTT. It translates to CASSSRGNTGELFF.

This rearrangement joins TRBV10-3 to TRBJ2-7; 8 nucleotides agree with TRBD1. There are 15 residues in the CDR3. V lost 0 bases and J lost 4; bases outside the gene matches: 5. The germline CDR1 and CDR2 sequences are ENHRY and SYGVKD. Written as DNA, the CDR3 is TGTGCCATCAGTGAGTCCCAGGGGGCGGCGTACGAGCAGTACTTC. Amino acids: CAISESQGAAYEQYF.

The V gene is TRBV28, the J gene TRBJ2-2, with TRBD2 matching over 10 bases. V lost 11 bases to trimming and J lost 0 bases; unmatched junction nucleotides: 6. Germline loops: CDR1 MDHEN, CDR2 SYDVKM. The CDR3 sequence is 15 residues long. This chain's CDR3 is CAVQAGGTNTGELFF. In DNA form, the CDR3 reads TGTGCCGTCCAAGCGGGAGGGACGAACACCGGGGAGCTGTTTTTT.